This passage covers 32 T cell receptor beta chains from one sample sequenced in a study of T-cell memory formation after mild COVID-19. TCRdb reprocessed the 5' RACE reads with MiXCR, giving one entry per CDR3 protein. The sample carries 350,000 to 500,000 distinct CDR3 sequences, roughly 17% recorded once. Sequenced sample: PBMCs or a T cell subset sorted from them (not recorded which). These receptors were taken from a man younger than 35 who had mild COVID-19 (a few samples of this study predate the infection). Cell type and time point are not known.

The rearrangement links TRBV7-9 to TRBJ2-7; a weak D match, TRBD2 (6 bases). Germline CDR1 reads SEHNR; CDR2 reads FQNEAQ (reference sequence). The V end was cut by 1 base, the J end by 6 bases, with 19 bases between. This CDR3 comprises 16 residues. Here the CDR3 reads CASSLGPGGAGSEQYV. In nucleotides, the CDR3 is TGTGCCAGCAGCTTAGGGCCTGGTGGGGCGGGGAGCGAGCAGTACGTC.

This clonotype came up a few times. CDR3 in amino acids: CASSLLFRHGLAGAPLAKNIQYF. CDR3 coding DNA: TGTGCCAGCAGTTTACTTTTTCGTCACGGACTAGCGGGGGCACCCCTAGCCAAAAACATTCAGTACTTC. The chain combines TRBV12-3 or TRBV12-4 with TRBJ2-4, with 13 bases lining up with TRBD2. The J segment lost 0 bases and the V segment lost 2 bases, leaving 19 bases of the junction unmatched. CDR3 length: 23 residues.

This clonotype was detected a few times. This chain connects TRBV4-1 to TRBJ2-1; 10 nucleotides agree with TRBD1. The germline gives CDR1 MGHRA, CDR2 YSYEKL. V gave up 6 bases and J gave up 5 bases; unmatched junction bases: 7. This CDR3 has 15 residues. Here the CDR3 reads CASRTPGTGDNEQFF. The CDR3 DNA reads TGCGCCAGCAGAACACCCGGGACAGGGGACAATGAGCAGTTCTTC.

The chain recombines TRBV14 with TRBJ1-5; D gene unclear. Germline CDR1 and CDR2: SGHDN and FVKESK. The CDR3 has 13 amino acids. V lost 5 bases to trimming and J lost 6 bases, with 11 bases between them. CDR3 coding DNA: TGTGCCAGCAGCGGGAGGTGGGGTCAGCCCCAGCATTTT. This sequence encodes CASSGRWGQPQHF.

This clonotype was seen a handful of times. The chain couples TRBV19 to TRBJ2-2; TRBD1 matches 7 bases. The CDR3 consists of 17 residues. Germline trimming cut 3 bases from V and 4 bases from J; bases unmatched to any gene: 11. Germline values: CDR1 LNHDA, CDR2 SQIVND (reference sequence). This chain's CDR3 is CASSIFPGQAGTGELFF. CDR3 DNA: TGTGCCAGTAGTATCTTCCCCGGACAGGCGGGCACCGGGGAGCTGTTTTTT. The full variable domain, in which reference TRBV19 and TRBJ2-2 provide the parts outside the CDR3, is DGGITQSPKYLFRKEGQNVTLSCEQNLNHDAMYWYRQDPGQGLRLIYYSQIVNDFQKGDIAEGYSVSREKKESFPLTVTSAQKNPTAFYLCASSIFPGQAGTGELFFGEGSRLTVL.

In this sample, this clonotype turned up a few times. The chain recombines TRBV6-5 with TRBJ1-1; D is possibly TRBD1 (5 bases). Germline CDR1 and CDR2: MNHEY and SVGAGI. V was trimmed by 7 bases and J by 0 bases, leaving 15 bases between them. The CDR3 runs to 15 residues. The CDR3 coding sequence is TGTGCCAGCAAGACGTGGGGGACTCTGAACACTGAAGCTTTCTTT. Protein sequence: CASKTWGTLNTEAFF.

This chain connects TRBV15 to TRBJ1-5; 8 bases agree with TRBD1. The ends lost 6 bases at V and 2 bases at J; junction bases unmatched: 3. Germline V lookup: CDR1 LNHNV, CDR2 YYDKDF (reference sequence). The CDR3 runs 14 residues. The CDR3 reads CATRLDRGNQPQHF. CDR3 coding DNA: TGTGCCACCAGGCTGGACAGGGGCAATCAGCCCCAGCATTTT.

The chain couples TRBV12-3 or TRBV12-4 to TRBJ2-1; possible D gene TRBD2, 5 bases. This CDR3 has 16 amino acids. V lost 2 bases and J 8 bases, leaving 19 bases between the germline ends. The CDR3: CASSLRRSGPQYEQFF. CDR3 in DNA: TGTGCCAGCAGTTTAAGACGAAGCGGACCCCAATATGAGCAGTTCTTC.

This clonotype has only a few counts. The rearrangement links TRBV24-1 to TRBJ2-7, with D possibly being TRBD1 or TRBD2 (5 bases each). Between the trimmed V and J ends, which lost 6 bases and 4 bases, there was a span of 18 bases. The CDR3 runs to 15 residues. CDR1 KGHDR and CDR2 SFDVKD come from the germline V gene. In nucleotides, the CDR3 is TGTGCCACCAGTTGCCTCGGGGCAGGACATTACGAGCAGTACGTC. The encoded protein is CATSCLGAGHYEQYV.

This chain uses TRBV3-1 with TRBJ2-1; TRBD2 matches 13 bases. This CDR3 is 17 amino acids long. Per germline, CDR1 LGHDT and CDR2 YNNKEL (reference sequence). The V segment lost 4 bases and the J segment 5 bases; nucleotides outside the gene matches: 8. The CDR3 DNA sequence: TGTGCCAGCAGCCGAGAGACTAGCGGGGGGTCCCACAATGAGCAGTTCTTC. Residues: CASSRETSGGSHNEQFF.

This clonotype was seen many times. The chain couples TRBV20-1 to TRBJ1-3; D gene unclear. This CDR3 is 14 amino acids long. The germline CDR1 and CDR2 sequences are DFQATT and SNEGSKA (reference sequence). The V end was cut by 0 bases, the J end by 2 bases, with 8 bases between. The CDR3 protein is CSARDPGAGNTIYF. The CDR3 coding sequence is TGCAGTGCTAGAGACCCAGGTGCTGGAAACACCATATATTTT.

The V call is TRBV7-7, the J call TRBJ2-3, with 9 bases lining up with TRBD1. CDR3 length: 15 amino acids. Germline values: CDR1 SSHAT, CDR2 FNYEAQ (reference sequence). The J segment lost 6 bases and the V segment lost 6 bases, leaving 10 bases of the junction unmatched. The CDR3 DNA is TGTGCCAGCAGTCAAGGACAGGGGATTGTGGATACGCAGTATTTT. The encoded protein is CASSQGQGIVDTQYF.

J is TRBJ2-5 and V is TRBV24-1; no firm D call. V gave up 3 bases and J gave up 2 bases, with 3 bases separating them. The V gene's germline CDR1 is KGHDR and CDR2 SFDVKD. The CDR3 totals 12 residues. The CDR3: CATSDRQETQYF. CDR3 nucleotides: TGTGCCACCAGTGATCGTCAAGAGACCCAGTACTTC.

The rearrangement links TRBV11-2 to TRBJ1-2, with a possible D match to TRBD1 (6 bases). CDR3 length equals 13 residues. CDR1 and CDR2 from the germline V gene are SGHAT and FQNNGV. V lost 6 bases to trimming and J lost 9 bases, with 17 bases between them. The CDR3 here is CASRNDGGGSYTF. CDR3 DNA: TGTGCCAGCAGGAACGACGGGGGCGGAAGCTACACCTTC.

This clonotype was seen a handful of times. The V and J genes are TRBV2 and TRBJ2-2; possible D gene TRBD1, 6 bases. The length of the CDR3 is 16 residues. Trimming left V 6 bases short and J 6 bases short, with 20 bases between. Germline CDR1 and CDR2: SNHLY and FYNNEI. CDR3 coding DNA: TGTGCCAGCAGGGTTGGGGCAGGGGAATTTCCCGGGGAGCTGTTTTTT. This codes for CASRVGAGEFPGELFF.

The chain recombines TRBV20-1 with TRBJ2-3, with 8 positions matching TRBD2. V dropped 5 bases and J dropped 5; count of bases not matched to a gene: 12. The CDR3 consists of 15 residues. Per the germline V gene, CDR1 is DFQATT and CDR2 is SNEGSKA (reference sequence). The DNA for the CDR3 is TGCAGTGCTTTCCCCTCAGCGGGGGTTGGAGATACGCAGTATTTT. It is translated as CSAFPSAGVGDTQYF.

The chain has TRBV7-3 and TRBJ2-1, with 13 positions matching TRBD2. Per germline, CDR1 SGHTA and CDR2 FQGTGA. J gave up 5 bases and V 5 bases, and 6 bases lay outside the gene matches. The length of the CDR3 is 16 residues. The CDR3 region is CASSQRTSGGNNEQFF. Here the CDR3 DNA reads TGTGCCAGCAGCCAACGGACTAGCGGGGGCAACAATGAGCAGTTCTTC.

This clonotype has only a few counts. The CDR3 is CASSPTGTGSNTEAFF. CDR3 nucleotide sequence: TGCGCCAGCAGCCCCACCGGGACAGGGTCGAACACTGAAGCTTTCTTT. The gene calls are TRBV4-1 and TRBJ1-1, with 9 nucleotides matching TRBD1. The V gene's germline CDR1 is MGHRA and CDR2 YSYEKL. The CDR3 spans 16 residues. Trimming removed 4 bases from V and 1 base from J; junction bases left unmatched: 7.

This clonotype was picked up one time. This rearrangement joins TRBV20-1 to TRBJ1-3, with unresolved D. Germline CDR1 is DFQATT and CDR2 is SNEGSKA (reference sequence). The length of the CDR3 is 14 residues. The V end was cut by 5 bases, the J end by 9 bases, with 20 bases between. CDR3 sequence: CSAVPPSPRRTIYF. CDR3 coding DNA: TGCAGTGCTGTCCCCCCCAGTCCTCGGCGCACCATATATTTT.

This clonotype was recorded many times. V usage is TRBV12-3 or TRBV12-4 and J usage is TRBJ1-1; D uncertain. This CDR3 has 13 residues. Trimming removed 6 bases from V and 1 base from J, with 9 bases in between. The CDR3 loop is CASSLRGNTEAFF. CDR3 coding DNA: TGTGCCAGCAGCCTCCGGGGGAACACTGAAGCTTTCTTT.

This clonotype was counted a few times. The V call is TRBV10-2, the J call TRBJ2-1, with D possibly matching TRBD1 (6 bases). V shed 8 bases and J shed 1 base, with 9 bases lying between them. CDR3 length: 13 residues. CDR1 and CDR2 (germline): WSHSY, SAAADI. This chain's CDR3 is CASDTGSYNEQFF. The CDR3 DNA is TGCGCCAGCGATACAGGGTCCTACAATGAGCAGTTCTTC.

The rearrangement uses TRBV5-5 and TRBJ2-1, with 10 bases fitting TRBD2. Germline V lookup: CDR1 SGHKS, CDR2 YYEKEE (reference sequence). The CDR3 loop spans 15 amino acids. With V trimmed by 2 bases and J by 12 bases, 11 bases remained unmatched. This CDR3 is CASSFGLAVPFGQFF. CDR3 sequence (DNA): TGTGCCAGCAGCTTCGGACTAGCGGTCCCTTTCGGGCAGTTCTTC.

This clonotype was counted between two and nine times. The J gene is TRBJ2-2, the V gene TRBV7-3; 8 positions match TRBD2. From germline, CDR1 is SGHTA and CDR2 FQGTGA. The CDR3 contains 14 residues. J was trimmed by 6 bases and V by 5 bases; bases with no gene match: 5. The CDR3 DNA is TGTGCCAGCAGCCCGGGACTAGGGGCCGGGGAGCTGTTTTTT. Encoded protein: CASSPGLGAGELFF.

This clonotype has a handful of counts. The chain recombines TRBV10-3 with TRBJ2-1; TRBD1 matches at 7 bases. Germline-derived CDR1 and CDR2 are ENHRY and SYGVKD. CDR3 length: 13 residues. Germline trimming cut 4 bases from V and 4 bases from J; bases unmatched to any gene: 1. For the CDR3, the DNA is TGTGCCATCAGTGCGGGACAGTACAATGAGCAGTTCTTC. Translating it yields CAISAGQYNEQFF.

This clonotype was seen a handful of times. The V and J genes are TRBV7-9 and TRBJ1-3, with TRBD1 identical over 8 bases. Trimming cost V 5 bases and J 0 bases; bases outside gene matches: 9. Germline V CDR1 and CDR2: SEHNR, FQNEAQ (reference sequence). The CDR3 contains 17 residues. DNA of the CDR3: TGTGCCAGCAGCCAGGGGGCAGGGGCGGCCTCTGGAAACACCATATATTTT. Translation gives CASSQGAGAASGNTIYF.

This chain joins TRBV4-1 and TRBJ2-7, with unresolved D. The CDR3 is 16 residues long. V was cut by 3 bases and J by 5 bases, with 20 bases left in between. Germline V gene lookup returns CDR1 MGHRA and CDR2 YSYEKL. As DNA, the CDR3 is TGCGCCAGCAGCCAGGCGGACGGTTTGAGTGCGGACGAGCAGTACTTC. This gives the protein CASSQADGLSADEQYF.

The CDR3: CASSVRRGRDIQYF. The CDR3 bases are TGTGCCAGCAGTGTTCGTAGGGGCAGGGACATTCAGTACTTC. The chain carries TRBV2 and TRBJ2-4; TRBD1 is a possible D gene (5 bases). Trimming stripped 4 bases from V and 8 bases from J, with 15 bases between. The germline gives CDR1 SNHLY, CDR2 FYNNEI. CDR3 length: 14 residues.

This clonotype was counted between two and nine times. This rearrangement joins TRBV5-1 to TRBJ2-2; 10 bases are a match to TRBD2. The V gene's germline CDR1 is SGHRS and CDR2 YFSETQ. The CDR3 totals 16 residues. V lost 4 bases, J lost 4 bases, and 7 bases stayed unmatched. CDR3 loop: CASSTKRGGLTGELFF. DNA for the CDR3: TGCGCCAGCAGCACCAAGCGGGGGGGCCTCACCGGGGAGCTGTTTTTT.

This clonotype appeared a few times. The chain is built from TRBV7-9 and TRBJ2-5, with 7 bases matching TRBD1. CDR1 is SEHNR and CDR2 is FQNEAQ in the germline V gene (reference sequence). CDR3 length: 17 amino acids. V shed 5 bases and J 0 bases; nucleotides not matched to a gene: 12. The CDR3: CASSHRSTGTYQETQYF. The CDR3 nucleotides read TGTGCCAGCAGCCACAGATCGACAGGGACCTACCAAGAGACCCAGTACTTC.

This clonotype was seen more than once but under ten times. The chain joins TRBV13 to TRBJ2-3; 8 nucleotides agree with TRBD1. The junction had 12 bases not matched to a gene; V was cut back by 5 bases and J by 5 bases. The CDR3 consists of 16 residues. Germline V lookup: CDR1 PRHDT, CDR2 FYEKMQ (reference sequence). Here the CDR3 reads CASSIRQGSTLDTQYF. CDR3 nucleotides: TGTGCCAGCAGCATTAGACAGGGGAGTACCTTAGATACGCAGTATTTT.

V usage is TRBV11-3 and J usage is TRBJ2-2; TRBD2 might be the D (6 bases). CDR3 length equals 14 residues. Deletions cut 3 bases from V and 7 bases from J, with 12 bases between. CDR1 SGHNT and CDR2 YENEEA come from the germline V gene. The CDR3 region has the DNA TGTGCCAGCAGCTTGGGGGGTAATGGCGGGGAGCTGTTTTTT. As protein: CASSLGGNGGELFF.

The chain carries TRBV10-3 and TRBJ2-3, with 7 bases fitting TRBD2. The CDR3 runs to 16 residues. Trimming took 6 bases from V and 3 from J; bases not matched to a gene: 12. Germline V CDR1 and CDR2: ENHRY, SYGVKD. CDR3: CAIRPGTTIETDTQYF. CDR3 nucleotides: TGTGCCATCAGGCCCGGGACTACAATCGAAACAGATACGCAGTATTTT.